Below are 3 T cell receptor beta chains sequenced from a single sample in a study of blood T cells in healthy people across ages. With a J-beta primer mix and a sample-barcoded 5' primer, a second PCR ran 7 to 11 cycles. Each CDR3 protein is one row after TCRdb ran MiXCR on the 5' RACE reads. The sample yields 780,000 or so distinct CDR3 sequences, roughly 50% seen once. Sequencing input: blood. All receptors come from a man aged 35 to 55 in good health.

The chain carries TRBV25-1 and TRBJ2-5; 9 bases agree with TRBD1. From germline, CDR1 is MGHDK and CDR2 SYGVNS. The V gene end was trimmed by 8 bases and the J gene end by 5 bases; junction bases not matched to a gene: 6. This CDR3 region has 13 residues. In nucleotides, the CDR3 is TGTGCCAGCTTTGGACAGGGGTGGGAGACCCAGTACTTC. Protein sequence: CASFGQGWETQYF.

The chain employs TRBV4-3 and TRBJ2-4; D may be TRBD1 or TRBD2 (5 bases each). V was cut by 11 bases and J by 3 bases, with 17 bases left in between. The germline gives CDR1 LGHNA, CDR2 YSLEER. The length of the CDR3 is 14 residues. CDR3 bases: TGCGCCGAGAGCCAAGCTGGGGGCAAAAACATTCAGTACTTC. The encoded protein is CAESQAGGKNIQYF.

The rearrangement joins TRBV4-2 to TRBJ2-1; 10 bases line up with TRBD2. The junction had 10 bases not matched to a gene; V was cut back by 1 base and J by 4 bases. The CDR3 contains 18 residues. CDR1 and CDR2 from the germline V gene are LGHNA and YNFKEQ. DNA of the CDR3: TGTGCCAGCAGCCAAGCTGTAGCGGGAGGATGGGTTTACAATGAGCAGTTCTTC. Translated: CASSQAVAGGWVYNEQFF.